The next 20 T cell receptor beta chains were all read from a single sample in a study of cytomegalovirus exposure and HLA in healthy donors. The PCR used 60 Vbeta and 13 Jbeta primers. TCRdb's copy holds only in-frame clones and misses some; the assay was immunoSEQ multiplex PCR. The table lists about 160,000 clones, approximately 81% of them singletons. The specimen sequenced was PBMCs. These receptors came from a male donor in good health and CMV-seronegative.

The chain combines TRBV5-1 with TRBJ1-1; D may be TRBD1 (5 bases). The CDR3 consists of 14 residues. Trimming took 1 base from V and 1 from J, leaving 8 bases between them. From germline, CDR1 is SGHRS and CDR2 YFSETQ. The DNA for the CDR3 is TGCGCCAGCAGCTTGATGACAGAGAACACTGAAGCTTTCTTT. Translated, it gives CASSLMTENTEAFF.

The chain has TRBV5-1 and TRBJ1-4, with 7 bases lining up with TRBD1. Trimming took 6 bases from V and 3 from J; bases not matched to a gene: 5. The CDR3 is 14 amino acids. CDR1 is SGHRS, CDR2 YFSETQ, per germline. For the CDR3, the DNA is TGCGCCAGCACACAGGGGTTCTCTAATGAAAAACTGTTTTTT. This encodes CASTQGFSNEKLFF.

V usage is TRBV5-6 and J usage is TRBJ1-5; 8 bases fit TRBD1. This CDR3 has 14 residues. The germline gives CDR1 SGHDT, CDR2 YYEEEE. The ends lost 4 bases at V and 4 bases at J; junction bases unmatched: 4. The CDR3: CASSPTGGNQPQHF. The CDR3, as DNA: TGTGCCAGCAGCCCCACAGGGGGAAATCAGCCCCAGCATTTT.

J is TRBJ2-6 and V is TRBV6-4, with D tentatively TRBD2 (6 bases). This CDR3 has 14 amino acids. The germline V gene has CDR1 MRHNA and CDR2 SNTAGT. The ends were cut back, 5 bases at V and 4 bases at J, with 9 bases in the middle. The DNA for the CDR3 is TGTGCCAGCAGTTCGGGGGTCGGGGCCAACGTCCTGACTTTC. Amino acids: CASSSGVGANVLTF.

The CDR3 is CASSLKGGRGADTQYF. CDR3 sequence (DNA): TGTGCCAGCAGCTTAAAGGGCGGGAGGGGCGCAGATACGCAGTATTTT. The gene calls are TRBV7-6 and TRBJ2-3, with 9 bases that match TRBD2. V lost 2 bases and J lost 4; bases outside the gene matches: 7. The CDR3 sequence is 16 residues long. Germline V gene data show CDR1 as SGHVS and CDR2 as FNYEAQ.

This clone was picked up a small number of times. CDR3: CASSIGPDGYTF. The CDR3 DNA follows: TGTGCCAGTAGTATAGGTCCGGATGGCTACACCTTC. J is TRBJ1-2 and V is TRBV19; D call uncertain. The V gene's germline CDR1 is LNHDA and CDR2 SQIVND (reference sequence). Trimming left V 1 base short and J 6 bases short, with 6 bases between. This CDR3 has 12 residues. The variable domain in full, completed from reference TRBV19 and TRBJ1-2, reads DGGITQSPKYLFRKEGQNVTLSCEQNLNHDAMYWYRQDPGQGLRLIYYSQIVNDFQKGDIAEGYSVSREKKESFPLTVTSAQKNPTAFYLCASSIGPDGYTFGSGTRLTVV.

This chain uses TRBV9 with TRBJ2-7; 8 nucleotides match TRBD2. Germline V gene data show CDR1 as SGDLS and CDR2 as YYNGEE. The CDR3 runs to 14 residues. The V and J ends lost 4 bases and 10 bases, in that order; junction bases with no gene match: 13. CDR3 nucleotide sequence: TGTGCCAGCAGCCCGACCGGGGCGGGGGGACCCCAGTACTTC. This encodes CASSPTGAGGPQYF.

The gene calls are TRBV5-6 and TRBJ1-4; 7 nucleotides agree with TRBD1. The CDR3 spans 15 residues. Germline V lookup: CDR1 SGHDT, CDR2 YYEEEE. After removal of 1 base from V and 5 bases from J, the junction contained 5 bases not matched to a gene. CDR3 loop: CASSLTGQRNEKLFF. CDR3 bases: TGTGCCAGCAGCTTGACGGGACAGAGAAATGAAAAACTGTTTTTT. Full variable domain (outside the CDR3, taken from reference TRBV5-6 and TRBJ1-4): DAGVTQSPTHLIKTRGQQVTLRCSPKSGHDTVSWYQQALGQGPQFIFQYYEEEERQRGNFPDRFSGHQFPNYSSELNVNALLLGDSALYLCASSLTGQRNEKLFFGSGTQLSVL.

This clone was detected only a few times. The gene calls are TRBV13 and TRBJ2-1; D call uncertain. Trimming cost V 4 bases and J 0 bases, with 10 bases left between them. The CDR3 contains 15 residues. Germline V CDR1 and CDR2: PRHDT, FYEKMQ (reference sequence). In DNA, the CDR3 is TGTGCCAGCAGCTCAACTTTAGACTCCTACAATGAGCAGTTCTTC. Its protein product is CASSSTLDSYNEQFF.

The chain uses TRBV7-9 and TRBJ1-1; a possible D gene is TRBD1 (6 bases). Germline V gene lookup returns CDR1 SEHNR and CDR2 FQNEAQ (reference sequence). The CDR3 consists of 15 residues. Trimming left V 5 bases short and J 1 base short, with 14 bases between. CDR3 in DNA: TGTGCCAGCAGCCGTCGACAGGAGGAGAACACTGAAGCTTTCTTT. It translates to CASSRRQEENTEAFF.

This sequence joins TRBV19 and TRBJ1-1, with D possibly matching TRBD1 (5 bases). This CDR3 has 14 residues. Trimming pared 3 bases from V and 1 base from J, leaving 9 bases between. Germline CDR1 reads LNHDA; CDR2 reads SQIVND (reference sequence). The CDR3 bases are TGTGCCAGTAGTATTCTGGACACGAACACTGAAGCTTTCTTT. Its protein product is CASSILDTNTEAFF.

The V gene is TRBV27, the J gene TRBJ1-2; 11 bases match TRBD1. CDR1 MNHEY and CDR2 SMNVEV come from the germline V gene (reference sequence). V dropped 5 bases and J dropped 3; count of bases not matched to a gene: 11. This CDR3 comprises 17 residues. CDR3 protein: CASSLGQGVIQHYGYTF. For the CDR3, the DNA is TGTGCCAGCAGTCTGGGACAGGGGGTAATCCAGCACTATGGCTACACCTTC.

The V gene is TRBV5-1, the J gene TRBJ1-2, with 9 bases fitting TRBD1. CDR3 size: 17 residues. The ends lost 0 bases at V and 2 bases at J; junction bases unmatched: 8. The germline V gene encodes CDR1 SGHRS and CDR2 YFSETQ. CDR3 sequence (DNA): TGCGCCAGCAGCTTGGGGGGACAGGGTGGTTTCAACTATGGCTACACCTTC. It yields the protein CASSLGGQGGFNYGYTF.

The V and J genes are TRBV7-2 and TRBJ1-2; D is unclear. The CDR3 extends over 13 amino acids. The V end was cut by 8 bases, the J end by 5 bases, with 15 bases between. The germline V gene encodes CDR1 SGHTA and CDR2 FQGNSA. CDR3 in amino acids: CASRGSVGYGYTF. CDR3 nucleotides: TGTGCCAGCCGAGGGTCGGTCGGGTATGGCTACACCTTC.

The chain joins TRBV5-1 to TRBJ1-1; D is perhaps TRBD1 (5 bases). Germline CDR1 reads SGHRS; CDR2 reads YFSETQ. V was cut by 5 bases and J by 7 bases, with 12 bases left in between. The CDR3 spans 12 residues. This CDR3 is CASRWGEGEAFF. CDR3 in DNA: TGCGCCAGCAGGTGGGGGGAGGGTGAAGCTTTCTTT.

This chain links TRBV7-2 with TRBJ1-2; perhaps TRBD1 as D (5 bases). There are 14 residues in the CDR3. V shed 5 bases and J shed 3 bases, with 13 bases lying between them. Germline CDR1 and CDR2: SGHTA and FQGNSA. This chain's CDR3 is CASSRDRVHYGYTF. The CDR3 DNA follows: TGTGCCAGCAGCAGAGACAGAGTTCACTATGGCTACACCTTC.

This clone was detected once. V and J are TRBV5-4 and TRBJ1-1; D not resolved. The CDR3 extends over 13 amino acids. Germline values: CDR1 SGHNT, CDR2 YYREEE (reference sequence). Trimming pared 4 bases from V and 2 bases from J, leaving 9 bases between. The CDR3 loop reads CASSPYSNTEAFF. The CDR3 region has the DNA TGTGCCAGCAGCCCCTACAGTAACACTGAAGCTTTCTTT. Drawing the rest from reference TRBV5-4 and TRBJ1-1, the complete variable domain is ETGVTQSPTHLIKTRGQQVTLRCSSQSGHNTVSWYQQALGQGPQFIFQYYREEENGRGNFPPRFSGLQFPNYSSELNVNALELDDSALYLCASSPYSNTEAFFGQGTRLTVV.

The chain couples TRBV6-5 to TRBJ1-4; D ambiguous. Trimming cost V 0 bases and J 0 bases, with 8 bases left between them. CDR3 length: 16 amino acids. CDR1 and CDR2 from the germline V gene are MNHEY and SVGAGI. The CDR3 nucleotides are TGTGCCAGCAGTTACTCGACGAGGACAACTAATGAAAAACTGTTTTTT. It is translated as CASSYSTRTTNEKLFF.

V gene TRBV9 combines with J gene TRBJ1-5; 8 bases match TRBD1. The CDR3 contains 14 residues. CDR1 and CDR2 from the germline V gene are SGDLS and YYNGEE. After removal of 2 bases from V and 9 bases from J, the junction contained 7 bases not matched to a gene. CDR3 nucleotides: TGTGCCAGCAGCGTGGGACAGGAGCGTTCGCCCCAGCATTTT. Translation gives CASSVGQERSPQHF.

This clone was counted once. V is TRBV30 and J is TRBJ2-7, with D perhaps TRBD2 (7 bases). The length of the CDR3 is 13 residues. Germline loops: CDR1 GTSNPN, CDR2 SVGIG (reference sequence). With 5 bases removed from V and 6 bases from J, the gap between germline ends came to 17 bases. In DNA, the CDR3 is TGTGCCTGGTCCCAGGGGCGGGAGCGCGAGCAGTACTTC. Its protein product is CAWSQGREREQYF.